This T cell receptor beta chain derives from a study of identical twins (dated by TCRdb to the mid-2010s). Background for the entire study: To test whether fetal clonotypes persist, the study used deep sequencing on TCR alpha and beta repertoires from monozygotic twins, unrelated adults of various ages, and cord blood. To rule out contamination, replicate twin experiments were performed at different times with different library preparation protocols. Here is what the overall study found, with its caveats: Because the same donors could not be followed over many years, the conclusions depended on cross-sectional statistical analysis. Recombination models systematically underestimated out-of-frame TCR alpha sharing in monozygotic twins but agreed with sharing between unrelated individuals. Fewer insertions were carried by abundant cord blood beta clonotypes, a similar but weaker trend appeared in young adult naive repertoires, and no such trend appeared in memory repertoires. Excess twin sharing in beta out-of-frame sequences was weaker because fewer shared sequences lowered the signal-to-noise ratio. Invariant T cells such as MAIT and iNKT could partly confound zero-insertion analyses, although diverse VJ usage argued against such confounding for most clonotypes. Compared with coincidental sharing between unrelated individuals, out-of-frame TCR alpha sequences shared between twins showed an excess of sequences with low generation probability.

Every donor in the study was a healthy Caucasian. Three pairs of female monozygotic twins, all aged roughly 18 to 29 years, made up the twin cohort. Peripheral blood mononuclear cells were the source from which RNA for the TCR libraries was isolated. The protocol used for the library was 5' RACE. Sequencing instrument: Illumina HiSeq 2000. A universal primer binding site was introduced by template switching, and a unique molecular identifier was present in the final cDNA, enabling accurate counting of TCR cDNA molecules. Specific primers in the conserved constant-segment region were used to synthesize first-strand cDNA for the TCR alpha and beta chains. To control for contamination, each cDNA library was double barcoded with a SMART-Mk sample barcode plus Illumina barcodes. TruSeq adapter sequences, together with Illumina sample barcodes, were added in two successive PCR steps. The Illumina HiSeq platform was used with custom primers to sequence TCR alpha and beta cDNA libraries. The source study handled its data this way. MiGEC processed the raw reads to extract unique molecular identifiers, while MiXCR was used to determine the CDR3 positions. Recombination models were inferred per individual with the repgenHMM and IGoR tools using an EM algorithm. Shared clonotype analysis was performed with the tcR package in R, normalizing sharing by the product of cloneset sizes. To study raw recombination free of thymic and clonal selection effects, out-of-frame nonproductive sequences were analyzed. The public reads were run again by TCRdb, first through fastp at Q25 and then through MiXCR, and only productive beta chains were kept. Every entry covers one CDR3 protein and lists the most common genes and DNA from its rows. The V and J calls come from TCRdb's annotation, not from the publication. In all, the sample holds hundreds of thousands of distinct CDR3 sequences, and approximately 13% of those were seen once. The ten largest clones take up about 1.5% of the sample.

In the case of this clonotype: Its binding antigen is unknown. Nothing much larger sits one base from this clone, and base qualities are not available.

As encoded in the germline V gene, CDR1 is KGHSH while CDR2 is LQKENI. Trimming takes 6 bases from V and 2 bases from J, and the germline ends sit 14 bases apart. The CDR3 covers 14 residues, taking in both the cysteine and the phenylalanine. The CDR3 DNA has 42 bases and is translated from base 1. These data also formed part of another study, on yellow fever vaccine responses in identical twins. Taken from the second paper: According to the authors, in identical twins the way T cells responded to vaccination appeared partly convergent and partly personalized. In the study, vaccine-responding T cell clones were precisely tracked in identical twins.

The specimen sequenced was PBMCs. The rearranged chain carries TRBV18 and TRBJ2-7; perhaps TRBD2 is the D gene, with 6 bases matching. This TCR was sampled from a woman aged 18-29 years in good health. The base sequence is TGTGCCAGCTCGGACCGGGACTCCCCCTACGAGCAGTACTTC. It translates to CASSDRDSPYEQYF. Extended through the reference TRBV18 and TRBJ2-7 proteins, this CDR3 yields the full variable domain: NAGVMQNPRHLVRRRGQEARLRCSPMKGHSHVYWYRQLPEEGLKFMVYLQKENIIDESGMPKERFSAEFPKEGPSILRIQQVVRGDSAAYFCASSDRDSPYEQYFGPGTRLTVT.